These 8 T cell receptor beta chains originate from one sample sequenced in a study of Ad26.COV2.S vaccination and SARS-CoV-2 variants. Treatment described: 15 to 20 received Ad26.COV2.S at low or high dose, single or two shots; 5 received placebo; per-sample allocation not given. Sampling was performed 63 days after the first vaccine or placebo injection. Some clones are missing from TCRdb's copy, which holds only in-frame ones; the method was immunoSEQ multiplex PCR. Among fewer than 500,000 clones listed, less than 95% were seen once. Sequences were derived from peripheral blood, sampled in a trial of Ad26.COV2.S vaccine versus placebo. All receptors derive from a person aged 18-60 years who received the Ad26.COV2.S COVID-19 vaccine or a placebo.

The chain uses TRBV10-2 and TRBJ2-3; 8 bases are shared with TRBD1. Germline loops: CDR1 WSHSY, CDR2 SAAADI. The CDR3 length is 14 residues. With V trimmed by 6 bases and J by 2 bases, 4 bases remained unmatched. The CDR3 nucleotides read TGCGCCAGCAGGGGGACAGGCTCCACAGATACGCAGTATTTT. It translates to CASRGTGSTDTQYF.

This chain connects TRBV7-8 to TRBJ2-1; TRBD2 matches 7 bases. The CDR3 is 15 residues long. CDR1 and CDR2 (germline): SGHVS, FQNEAQ. J was trimmed by 0 bases and V by 4 bases; bases with no gene match: 3. This CDR3 reads CASSYTSVSYNEQFF. As DNA, the CDR3 is TGTGCCAGCAGCTACACTAGCGTCTCCTACAATGAGCAGTTCTTC.

The V and J genes are TRBV4-1 and TRBJ2-3; D call uncertain. CDR3 size: 11 residues. Germline V lookup: CDR1 MGHRA, CDR2 YSYEKL. V lost 6 bases and J lost 6, with 7 bases in between. CDR3 sequence (DNA): TGCGCCAGCAGTGTCGGGGATACGCAGTATTTT. Translation: CASSVGDTQYF.

The chain couples TRBV28 to TRBJ2-5; the D gene is possibly TRBD1 (5 bases). The V gene's germline CDR1 is MDHEN and CDR2 SYDVKM. Between the trimmed V and J ends, which lost 8 bases and 5 bases, there was a span of 15 bases. The CDR3 has 13 amino acids. CDR3 amino acids: CASSQGRRETQYF. CDR3 coding DNA: TGTGCCAGCTCTCAGGGTAGGCGCGAGACCCAGTACTTC.

J is TRBJ2-5 and V is TRBV7-3; perhaps TRBD2 as D (6 bases). Trimming pared 8 bases from V and 1 base from J, leaving 11 bases between. From germline, CDR1 is SGHTA and CDR2 FQGTGA. The CDR3 length is 13 residues. CDR3 protein: CASGREAQETQYF. The CDR3 nucleotides are TGTGCCAGCGGGCGGGAAGCCCAAGAGACCCAGTACTTC. The variable domain in full, completed from reference TRBV7-3 and TRBJ2-5, reads GAGVSQTPSNKVTEKGKYVELRCDPISGHTALYWYRQSLGQGPEFLIYFQGTGAADDSGLPNDRFFAVRPEGSVSTLKIQRTERGDSAVYLCASGREAQETQYFGPGTRLLVL.

This CDR3 reads CASSLGLAGAVGDNEQFF. The DNA for the CDR3 is TGTGCCAGCAGCTTAGGTCTAGCGGGGGCCGTTGGGGACAATGAGCAGTTCTTC. The chain links TRBV7-3 to TRBJ2-1; TRBD2 aligns across 10 bases. Germline-derived CDR1 and CDR2 are SGHTA and FQGTGA. J lost 5 bases, V lost 2 bases, and 12 bases had no gene match. This CDR3 has 18 amino acids.

CDR3 residues: CASSLRQGNEKLFF. The CDR3 region has the DNA TGTGCCAGCAGCTTGAGACAGGGGAATGAAAAACTGTTTTTT. The gene calls are TRBV5-5 and TRBJ1-4, with 8 bases matching TRBD1. The J segment lost 5 bases and the V segment lost 1 base, leaving 1 base of the junction unmatched. This CDR3 has 14 residues. Germline-derived CDR1 and CDR2 are SGHKS and YYEKEE (reference sequence).

The chain employs TRBV5-4 and TRBJ2-7; weak D call: TRBD2 (7 bases). V was clipped by 3 bases and J by 0 bases, with 22 bases between them. The germline gives CDR1 SGHNT, CDR2 YYREEE (reference sequence). This CDR3 is built from 18 residues. DNA for the CDR3: TGTGCCAGCAGCTCCTCTAATCCGGGGGGCCGAGCCTCCTACGAGCAGTACTTC. This codes for CASSSSNPGGRASYEQYF.